Below, 7 T cell receptor beta chains from the same sample are listed, as sequenced in a study of cytomegalovirus exposure and HLA in healthy donors. Assay: immunoSEQ multiplex PCR; the TCRdb copy retains only in-frame clones and omits some. The profile covers 160,000 or so clones, with approximately 90% appearing a single time and 2.5% to 3.5% taken by the ten largest. The sequencing input was PBMCs. These receptor sequences come from a man aged 18 to 29 in good health and CMV-seronegative.

V and J are TRBV10-3 and TRBJ1-2; 7 bases fit TRBD1. The CDR3 spans 15 residues. With 6 bases clipped from V and 1 base from J, the junction kept 8 bases outside the gene matches. Germline-derived CDR1 and CDR2 are ENHRY and SYGVKD. The CDR3 DNA reads as TGTGCCATCAGGCCCCAGGGGGTGCTTAACTATGGCTACACCTTC. Translating gives CAIRPQGVLNYGYTF.

Concerning this clone itself: The junction and the germline gene differ at one end; a read error may be behind it. The chain is built from TRBV7-7 and TRBJ2-3; the match to TRBD2 covers 8 bases. This CDR3 has 16 residues. Per the germline V gene, CDR1 is SSHAT and CDR2 is FNYEAQ (reference sequence). The CDR3 reads CASSLGSGASTDTQYF. In DNA form, the CDR3 reads TGTGCTAGCAGCTTAGGTAGCGGGGCTAGCACAGATACGCAGTATTTT.

J is TRBJ2-1 and V is TRBV7-8; TRBD2 matches at 7 bases. This CDR3 has 12 amino acids. Per germline, CDR1 SGHVS and CDR2 FQNEAQ. Trimming took 7 bases from V and 9 from J; bases not matched to a gene: 6. The CDR3 DNA reads as TGTGCCAGCACCCTCGCGGGGGTTGAGCAGTTCTTC. Translated, it gives CASTLAGVEQFF.

This chain's CDR3 is CASSPSGGAGETQYF. The CDR3 DNA is TGTGCCAGCAGCCCCAGCGGGGGGGCCGGAGAGACCCAGTACTTC. This sequence joins TRBV13 and TRBJ2-5; 10 bases align to TRBD2. From germline, CDR1 is PRHDT and CDR2 FYEKMQ (reference sequence). The CDR3 consists of 15 residues. V shed 5 bases, J shed 4 bases, and the junction held 7 bases outside the gene matches. Combining the CDR3 with reference TRBV13 and TRBJ2-5 gives the whole variable domain AAGVIQSPRHLIKEKRETATLKCYPIPRHDTVYWYQQGPGQDPQFLISFYEKMQSDKGSIPDRFSAQQFSDYHSELNMSSLELGDSALYFCASSPSGGAGETQYFGPGTRLLVL.

For this clone: Other DNA sequences of this sample code for an identical CDR3. This chain links TRBV6-5 with TRBJ2-1; 7 positions agree with TRBD2. The CDR3 runs 15 residues. J was trimmed by 0 bases and V by 2 bases; bases with no gene match: 1. The germline CDR1 and CDR2 sequences are MNHEY and SVGAGI. The CDR3 DNA follows: TGTGCCAGCAGTTACGGCGGGAGCTCCTACAATGAGCAGTTCTTC. This encodes CASSYGGSSYNEQFF.

The chain has TRBV2 and TRBJ1-1, with a possible D match to TRBD1 (6 bases). The CDR3 consists of 14 residues. Trimming pared 2 bases from V and 0 bases from J, leaving 7 bases between. Germline V CDR1 and CDR2: SNHLY, FYNNEI. CDR3 bases: TGTGCCAGCAGTGAACGGGACATGAACACTGAAGCTTTCTTT. It codes for CASSERDMNTEAFF.

The J gene is TRBJ1-2, the V gene TRBV6-1; 10 nucleotides line up with TRBD1. The V and J ends lost 4 bases and 0 bases, in that order; junction bases with no gene match: 5. The CDR3 is 16 residues long. Germline V gene sequence: CDR1 MNHNS, CDR2 SASEGT. CDR3 sequence (DNA): TGTGCCAGCAGTGGGGGACAGGGGAATTCTAACTATGGCTACACCTTC. This gives the protein CASSGGQGNSNYGYTF.